Below are 2 T cell receptor beta chains sequenced from a single sample in a study of sequential checkpoint blockade in melanoma. Treatment indicated: randomized to nivolumab then ipilimumab (arm A) or the reverse (arm B). Sequencing was performed with immunoSEQ multiplex PCR; in TCRdb, only in-frame clones are kept and a portion is missing. The sample contains some 32,000 clones, more than 70% of which appear only once. The sequenced sample was CD8+ T cells sorted from blood (inferred from file names), obtained from a patient given nivolumab and ipilimumab in sequence. The receptor set was obtained from a human donor with melanoma.

The chain employs TRBV5-4 and TRBJ2-1; the D gene is possibly TRBD2 (6 bases). This CDR3 comprises 16 residues. The germline V gene has CDR1 SGHNT and CDR2 YYREEE (reference sequence). V was cut by 4 bases and J by 0 bases, with 14 bases left in between. The DNA for the CDR3 is TGTGCCAGCAGCATCGGCCCCGGGGGCTCCTACAATGAGCAGTTCTTC. Protein sequence: CASSIGPGGSYNEQFF.

The V and J genes are TRBV9 and TRBJ2-3, with 7 bases that match TRBD2. The CDR3 consists of 14 residues. The J segment lost 3 bases and the V segment lost 6 bases, leaving 7 bases of the junction unmatched. Looked up from germline, CDR1 is SGDLS and CDR2 is YYNGEE. For the CDR3, the DNA is TGTGCCAGCAACGGCGGGAGAAGGACAGATACGCAGTATTTT. Its protein product is CASNGGRRTDTQYF. The full variable domain, completed using reference TRBV9 and TRBJ2-3, is DSGVTQTPKHLITATGQRVTLRCSPRSGDLSVYWYQQSLDQGLQFLIQYYNGEERAKGNILERFSAQQFPDLHSELNLSSLELGDSALYFCASNGGRRTDTQYFGPGTRLTVL.